This passage covers 29 T cell receptor beta chains from one sample sequenced in a study of a mutant IDH1 vaccine in newly diagnosed glioma. Using immunoSEQ multiplex PCR, the repertoire was profiled, and TCRdb retains in-frame clones only, with some absent. The table lists some 56,000 clones, about nine tenths of them singletons. Indicated time point: baseline, week 1 (first vaccination visit). Stated treatment: pre-vaccination baseline after standard-of-care therapy. Specimen: PBMCs, collected from a glioma patient treated with radiotherapy, temozolomide or both. Every receptor here comes from a man over 45 with glioma.

The chain links TRBV19 to TRBJ2-5, with 8 bases fitting TRBD2. The CDR3 spans 16 residues. Germline V gene sequence: CDR1 LNHDA, CDR2 SQIVND (reference sequence). V was clipped by 3 bases and J by 9 bases; unmatched bases: 15. The DNA for the CDR3 is TGTGCCAGTAGTATTTGGACTAGCCCAGGGCAAGCGGCCCAGTACTTC. Encoded protein: CASSIWTSPGQAAQYF.

CDR3: CASSLIPRDVAGELFF. As DNA, the CDR3 is TGTGCCAGCAGTTTGATCCCCAGGGACGTCGCCGGGGAGCTGTTTTTT. This rearrangement joins TRBV27 to TRBJ2-2; D could derive from TRBD1 or TRBD2 (5 bases each). This CDR3 is built from 16 residues. Germline V gene data show CDR1 as MNHEY and CDR2 as SMNVEV (reference sequence). Trimming took 3 bases from V and 6 from J, leaving 17 bases between them.

The chain couples TRBV29-1 to TRBJ2-6; D is ambiguous. CDR1 and CDR2 from the germline V gene are SQVTM and ANQGSEA. The CDR3 extends over 16 amino acids. Trimming pared 6 bases from V and 2 bases from J, leaving 17 bases between. The CDR3, as DNA: TGCAGCGTGGATATACCCCAAGGACCTGGGGCCAACGTCCTGACTTTC. Its protein is CSVDIPQGPGANVLTF.

J is TRBJ1-1 and V is TRBV5-4; D might be TRBD1 (5 bases). The CDR3 spans 15 residues. Germline CDR1 and CDR2: SGHNT and YYREEE (reference sequence). V was shortened by 4 bases and J by 1 base, with 14 bases between the two germline ends. CDR3 loop: CASSPKGRENTEAFF. CDR3 DNA sequence: TGTGCCAGCAGCCCTAAGGGACGGGAGAACACTGAAGCTTTCTTT.

This chain joins TRBV15 and TRBJ1-4, with D tentatively TRBD1 (5 bases). The germline CDR1 and CDR2 sequences are LNHNV and YYDKDF (reference sequence). The CDR3 runs to 11 residues. V shed 8 bases and J shed 10 bases, with 11 bases lying between them. The CDR3 DNA reads TGTGCCACCGGCCACGGGGGAAAACTGTTTTTT. Translated, it gives CATGHGGKLFF.

The chain's CDR3 is CASSPQAPRAETYNEQFF. The CDR3 nucleotides read TGCGCCAGCAGCCCCCAGGCCCCTCGAGCGGAGACCTACAATGAGCAGTTCTTC. The V call is TRBV5-1, the J call TRBJ2-1; possibly TRBD2 for D (5 bases). CDR3 length equals 18 residues. With 4 bases removed from V and 2 bases from J, the gap between germline ends came to 22 bases. Germline V gives CDR1 SGHRS, CDR2 YFSETQ.

This clone occurred once. The V gene is TRBV7-9, the J gene TRBJ2-7; D is undetermined. Trimming took 5 bases from V and 2 from J, leaving 10 bases between them. CDR1 is SEHNR, CDR2 FQNEAQ, per germline (reference sequence). CDR3 size: 13 residues. The CDR3 DNA sequence: TGTGCCAGCAGCCCCAAGGGCCCCTACGAGCAGTACTTC. This encodes CASSPKGPYEQYF.

The chain combines TRBV2 with TRBJ1-6; D gene unclear. Germline CDR1 and CDR2: SNHLY and FYNNEI. V dropped 5 bases and J dropped 0 bases, with 8 bases sitting between them. The CDR3 has 15 residues. The CDR3 region has the DNA TGTGCCAGCAGTCCACCGAGCTCCTATAATTCACCCCTCCACTTT. It is translated as CASSPPSSYNSPLHF.

The chain combines TRBV7-8 with TRBJ2-5; possibly TRBD2 for D (6 bases). Looked up from germline, CDR1 is SGHVS and CDR2 is FQNEAQ. The CDR3 length is 18 residues. V lost 5 bases to trimming and J lost 4 bases, with 26 bases between them. The CDR3 loop reads CASSTLKRLGAGRETQYF. The CDR3 coding sequence is TGTGCCAGCAGCACCCTCAAAAGACTCGGGGCGGGGCGAGAGACCCAGTACTTC.

V usage is TRBV4-3 and J usage is TRBJ2-2, with 9 bases aligning to TRBD2. The germline V gene encodes CDR1 LGHNA and CDR2 YSLEER. V dropped 0 bases and J dropped 5; count of bases not matched to a gene: 13. This CDR3 region has 19 residues. CDR3 DNA: TGCGCCAGCAGCCAAGACCTTAGCGGGGGTCCCAGGAGGACCGGGGAGCTGTTTTTT. Amino acids: CASSQDLSGGPRRTGELFF.

The genes are TRBV5-6 and TRBJ1-4; TRBD1 aligns across 8 bases. The germline V gene encodes CDR1 SGHDT and CDR2 YYEEEE. The trim removed 2 bases at V and 4 bases at J, leaving 1 base unmatched. There are 14 residues in the CDR3. This CDR3 is CASSLQGVNEKLFF. In nucleotides, the CDR3 is TGTGCCAGCAGCTTACAGGGGGTTAATGAAAAACTGTTTTTT.

The V call is TRBV7-9, the J call TRBJ1-3, with no clear D. Germline-derived CDR1 and CDR2 are SEHNR and FQNEAQ (reference sequence). The length of the CDR3 is 15 residues. The ends were cut back, 1 base at V and 4 bases at J, with 11 bases in the middle. As DNA, the CDR3 is TGTGCCAGCAGCTTAGGGTCAGGCGGGGGAAACACCATATATTTT. Amino acid sequence: CASSLGSGGGNTIYF.

This rearrangement joins TRBV28 to TRBJ1-1, with no clear D. V lost 1 base and J lost 6, with 21 bases in between. This CDR3 has 17 residues. Germline CDR1 and CDR2: MDHEN and SYDVKM. The CDR3 DNA reads TGTGCCAGCAGTTTATTCAGCCTTGTACCTAAGCACGCTGAAGCTTTCTTT. Translating it yields CASSLFSLVPKHAEAFF.

In this sample, this clone turned up once. The chain uses TRBV6-1 and TRBJ1-2; D gene unclear. The CDR3 consists of 14 residues. The germline V gene has CDR1 MNHNS and CDR2 SASEGT. V lost 6 bases, J lost 8 bases, and 19 bases lay in between. CDR3 amino acids: CASRTDWEGSGYTF. CDR3 coding DNA: TGTGCCAGCAGGACGGACTGGGAAGGATCGGGCTACACCTTC.

CDR3 amino acids: CASSRGQGGDSYTF. CDR3 in DNA: TGTGCCAGCAGCAGGGGACAGGGAGGAGATTCGTACACCTTC. This chain joins TRBV11-2 and TRBJ1-2, with 9 bases identical to TRBD1. J gave up 11 bases and V 5 bases, and 12 bases lay outside the gene matches. The CDR3 totals 14 residues. CDR1 and CDR2 from the germline V gene are SGHAT and FQNNGV.

The V call is TRBV27, the J call TRBJ2-7; D unclear. The CDR3 is 17 amino acids. Germline V CDR1 and CDR2: MNHEY, SMNVEV (reference sequence). V was trimmed by 2 bases and J by 0 bases, leaving 17 bases between them. For the CDR3, the DNA is TGTGCCAGCAGTTTAACCTCTGGAGACGGTCCCTCCTACGAGCAGTACTTC. The encoded protein is CASSLTSGDGPSYEQYF.

V usage is TRBV28 and J usage is TRBJ1-1; D perhaps matches TRBD1 (6 bases). Trimming shortened V by 5 bases and J by 6 bases, and 13 bases separated the two germline ends. Germline assignment: CDR1 MDHEN and CDR2 SYDVKM. The CDR3 length is 13 residues. The DNA of the CDR3 is TGTGCCAGCAGTCTAGACAGGCCCCCTGAAGCTTTCTTT. It encodes CASSLDRPPEAFF.

V usage is TRBV19 and J usage is TRBJ2-7, with 15 bases aligning to TRBD2. The CDR3 length is 20 residues. V lost 4 bases and J lost 3; bases outside the gene matches: 16. Per the germline V gene, CDR1 is LNHDA and CDR2 is SQIVND (reference sequence). CDR3 amino acids: CASSTAGLAGGSTLRYEQYF. Here the CDR3 DNA reads TGTGCCAGTAGTACCGCGGGACTAGCGGGAGGTTCCACTTTACGCTACGAGCAGTACTTC.

This clone was observed a handful of times. The chain combines TRBV6-6 with TRBJ2-5, with D possibly being TRBD1 or TRBD2 (5 bases each). CDR1 is MNHNY and CDR2 is SVGAGI in the germline V gene (reference sequence). CDR3 length: 13 amino acids. V was clipped by 2 bases and J by 5 bases, with 9 bases between them. Written as DNA, the CDR3 is TGTGCCAGCAGTTACGGGGGACCCGAGACCCAGTACTTC. Its translation is CASSYGGPETQYF.

The J gene is TRBJ1-2, the V gene TRBV7-9, with 8 bases matching TRBD1. This CDR3 is 16 amino acids long. The V and J ends lost 1 base and 4 bases, in that order; junction bases with no gene match: 8. Germline V lookup: CDR1 SEHNR, CDR2 FQNEAQ (reference sequence). The CDR3 DNA sequence: TGTGCCAGCAGCTTAGGGACAGGGCGCACAAGCTATGGCTACACCTTC. Its protein product is CASSLGTGRTSYGYTF. Using reference TRBV7-9 and TRBJ1-2 for the parts outside the CDR3, the full variable domain is DTGVSQNPRHKITKRGQNVTFRCDPISEHNRLYWYRQTLGQGPEFLTYFQNEAQLEKSRLLSDRFSAERPKGSFSTLEIQRTEQGDSAMYLCASSLGTGRTSYGYTFGSGTRLTVV.

The chain carries TRBV4-3 and TRBJ1-1, with 7 bases aligning to TRBD1. This CDR3 is 18 amino acids long. CDR1 is LGHNA, CDR2 YSLEER, per germline. Trimming at V came to 4 bases and at J to 0 bases, leaving 14 bases not matched to a gene. The CDR3, as DNA: TGCGCCAGCAGCCGCAAGAGGGCAGGGGGTTTTATGAACACTGAAGCTTTCTTT. As protein: CASSRKRAGGFMNTEAFF.

The chain joins TRBV10-2 to TRBJ1-5; 9 nucleotides agree with TRBD1. This CDR3 comprises 14 residues. The germline V gene has CDR1 WSHSY and CDR2 SAAADI. The V gene end was trimmed by 6 bases and the J gene end by 4 bases; junction bases not matched to a gene: 4. Here the CDR3 DNA reads TGCGCCAGCAGGGGACAGGGCGGAAATCAGCCCCAGCATTTT. Its translation: CASRGQGGNQPQHF.

The rearrangement links TRBV5-1 to TRBJ1-4; D not certain. Germline V gene sequence: CDR1 SGHRS, CDR2 YFSETQ. V was cut by 1 base and J by 3 bases, with 10 bases left in between. The CDR3 has 15 amino acids. The CDR3 reads CASSLWGAPNEKLFF. Here the CDR3 DNA reads TGCGCCAGCAGCTTGTGGGGAGCCCCTAATGAAAAACTGTTTTTT.

The chain couples TRBV5-1 to TRBJ2-1; the match to TRBD1 covers 11 bases. V dropped 9 bases and J dropped 9; count of bases not matched to a gene: 8. The CDR3 sequence is 13 residues long. Per germline, CDR1 SGHRS and CDR2 YFSETQ. CDR3 sequence: CATSGTGGVEQFF. The DNA of the CDR3 is TGCGCCACCTCAGGGACAGGGGGGGTTGAGCAGTTCTTC.

This sequence joins TRBV2 and TRBJ1-1; D is possibly TRBD1 (5 bases). Germline V gene lookup returns CDR1 SNHLY and CDR2 FYNNEI. The CDR3 covers 12 residues. The ends were cut back, 6 bases at V and 4 bases at J, with 9 bases in the middle. The CDR3 bases are TGTGCCAGCAGACAGGAGGCCACTGAAGCTTTCTTT. Protein product: CASRQEATEAFF.

A single count supports this clone. The chain is built from TRBV5-4 and TRBJ2-5; D gene uncertain. The CDR3 length is 14 residues. Trimming pared 10 bases from V and 3 bases from J, leaving 19 bases between. Per the germline V gene, CDR1 is SGHNT and CDR2 is YYREEE (reference sequence). In DNA, the CDR3 is TGTGCCGGAAGCACTCTAGAACTCAAAGAGACCCAGTACTTC. It codes for CAGSTLELKETQYF. The full variable domain, rest sourced from reference TRBV5-4 and TRBJ2-5, is ETGVTQSPTHLIKTRGQQVTLRCSSQSGHNTVSWYQQALGQGPQFIFQYYREEENGRGNFPPRFSGLQFPNYSSELNVNALELDDSALYLCAGSTLELKETQYFGPGTRLLVL.

The CDR3 DNA is TGTGCCAGCAGTTGGACAGGGAACTATGGCTACACCTTC. Translation: CASSWTGNYGYTF. The chain couples TRBV27 to TRBJ1-2, with TRBD1 identical over 8 bases. Germline V gene data show CDR1 as MNHEY and CDR2 as SMNVEV (reference sequence). This CDR3 is built from 13 residues. Unmatched junction bases numbered 0, after V lost 4 bases and J lost 2 bases.

The chain is built from TRBV6-5 and TRBJ2-5, with 7 bases lining up with TRBD1. The V gene end was trimmed by 8 bases and the J gene end by 5 bases; junction bases not matched to a gene: 11. The CDR3 is 14 amino acids. The germline V gene encodes CDR1 MNHEY and CDR2 SVGAGI. The CDR3 region has the DNA TGTGCCAGCGGAAGGACAGGTTGGGGGGAGACCCAGTACTTC. This translates into CASGRTGWGETQYF.

This clone was recorded a few times. The rearrangement links TRBV10-2 to TRBJ1-2; possibly TRBD1 for D (5 bases). The V and J ends lost 0 bases and 6 bases respectively, with 17 bases between them. The germline gives CDR1 WSHSY, CDR2 SAAADI. The CDR3 is 16 amino acids. Here the CDR3 DNA reads TGCGCCAGCAGTGAGTCGATTCCCAGGGTCTTTCATGGCTACACCTTC. This translates into CASSESIPRVFHGYTF.